The 8 T cell receptor beta chains presented below share a single source sample, sequenced in a study of patients and donors after allogeneic stem cell transplantation. MiXCR, applied by TCRdb to the RT-PCR reads, yields one record per CDR3 protein. The sample has more than 850,000 distinct CDR3 sequences, approximately 18% seen once. Sequenced input: blood, either unsorted or a sorted T cell fraction (not recorded which). The receptor source for this set is a human donor who was either an allogeneic HSCT recipient or a stem cell or donor lymphocyte infusion donor (not recorded which). It is not recorded whose cells these are; they may come from a transplant donor.

J is TRBJ1-1 and V is TRBV5-1, with D hard to call. Trimming shortened V by 0 bases and J by 3 bases, and 6 bases separated the two germline ends. Germline loops: CDR1 SGHRS, CDR2 YFSETQ. The CDR3 contains 13 residues. CDR3 sequence: CASSLDYYTEAFF. CDR3 coding DNA: TGCGCCAGCAGCTTGGATTATTACACTGAAGCTTTCTTT.

This clonotype occurred a few times. V gene TRBV6-1 combines with J gene TRBJ2-7; D is perhaps TRBD1 (6 bases). Trimming stripped 6 bases from V and 6 bases from J, with 12 bases between. CDR3 length equals 12 residues. Germline values: CDR1 MNHNS, CDR2 SASEGT. CDR3 in amino acids: CASSKSGAEQYF. Here the CDR3 DNA reads TGTGCCAGCAGCAAGTCAGGGGCCGAGCAGTACTTC.

The table lists this clonotype with many counts. This chain uses TRBV6-1 with TRBJ2-1; 11 nucleotides align to TRBD1. Trimming took 5 bases from V and 2 from J; bases not matched to a gene: 2. Germline V lookup: CDR1 MNHNS, CDR2 SASEGT. The CDR3 consists of 15 residues. The CDR3 reads CASSRGQGAYNEQFF. CDR3 DNA sequence: TGTGCCAGCAGTAGGGGACAGGGGGCCTACAATGAGCAGTTCTTC.

The table lists this clonotype with a few counts. The V and J genes are TRBV20-1 and TRBJ2-7; D gene unclear. The CDR3 loop spans 13 amino acids. The V and J ends lost 6 bases and 3 bases respectively, with 15 bases between them. Germline CDR1 is DFQATT and CDR2 is SNEGSKA (reference sequence). CDR3 amino acids: CSAPKGPVYEQYF. DNA for the CDR3: TGCAGTGCCCCTAAGGGTCCCGTCTACGAGCAGTACTTC.

This clonotype was detected only a few times. The genes are TRBV6-1 and TRBJ1-2; TRBD1 agrees at 9 bases. Germline V lookup: CDR1 MNHNS, CDR2 SASEGT. Trimming removed 7 bases from V and 5 bases from J; junction bases left unmatched: 5. The CDR3 is 13 amino acids. The CDR3 is CASMKGQGYGYTF. Written as DNA, the CDR3 is TGTGCCAGCATGAAAGGACAGGGGTATGGCTACACCTTC.

This clonotype occurred once. The V and J genes are TRBV27 and TRBJ2-7; a possible D gene is TRBD2 (6 bases). CDR1 is MNHEY, CDR2 SMNVEV, per germline (reference sequence). V lost 1 base, J lost 6 bases, and 7 bases lay in between. The length of the CDR3 is 12 residues. The DNA of the CDR3 is TGTGCCAGCAGTTTATTGGAGGGCGAGCAGTACTTC. It encodes CASSLLEGEQYF.

The gene calls are TRBV4-1 and TRBJ1-3; D is undetermined. From germline, CDR1 is MGHRA and CDR2 YSYEKL. The CDR3 has 13 amino acids. The V end was cut by 2 bases, the J end by 2 bases, with 4 bases between. The CDR3 protein is CASSQLTGNTIYF. DNA of the CDR3: TGCGCCAGCAGCCAACTCACTGGAAACACCATATATTTT.

This chain connects TRBV20-1 to TRBJ2-7, with D tentatively TRBD2 (6 bases). This CDR3 is built from 18 residues. Germline values: CDR1 DFQATT, CDR2 SNEGSKA (reference sequence). V gave up 3 bases and J gave up 2 bases, with 26 bases separating them. DNA of the CDR3: TGCAGTGCTAGTTGGGGGGTGACATTCCGACCTTGGGCCTACGAGCAGTACTTC. Protein sequence: CSASWGVTFRPWAYEQYF.